What follows are 2 T cell receptor beta chains derived from one specimen sequenced in a study of blood T cell repertoires in COVID-19. Repertoires were generated with immunoSEQ multiplex PCR, while TCRdb's copy carries only in-frame clones and drops some. The repertoire holds some 110,000 clones, roughly nine tenths seen once, with 6% to 9.5% in the top ten. Sequencing was done on a sample of peripheral blood. The receptors come from a man aged 70-80 years who had recovered from COVID-19.

This sequence joins TRBV7-9 and TRBJ1-2; D might be TRBD1 (5 bases). CDR1 is SEHNR and CDR2 is FQNEAQ in the germline V gene (reference sequence). This CDR3 has 15 amino acids. The V gene lost 0 bases and the J gene lost 4 bases, with 12 bases spanning the gap. The CDR3 DNA is TGTGCCAGCAGCTTAGCGTCAGTGGGGCTCTATGGCTACACCTTC. This sequence encodes CASSLASVGLYGYTF.

This clone is a singleton in its sample. The chain joins TRBV5-1 to TRBJ2-3; perhaps TRBD2 as D (6 bases). Trimming removed 0 bases at V and 4 bases at J, with 12 bases between. From germline, CDR1 is SGHRS and CDR2 YFSETQ. The CDR3 is made up of 15 amino acids. The CDR3 loop is CASSLAGGSPDTQYF. CDR3 DNA sequence: TGCGCCAGCAGCTTGGCCGGAGGGTCCCCAGATACGCAGTATTTT.